This T cell receptor beta chain is from a study of T-cell memory formation after mild COVID-19 (dated by TCRdb to the early 2020s). The study in broad terms: TCR sequence clusters from the two donors were found to be largely donor specific. In a couple of donors, T-cell clones that expanded and contracted after mild COVID-19 were tracked by sequencing TCRalpha and TCRbeta repertoires over time. Two young, previously healthy adult volunteers, one female and one male, were included in the cohort. What the authors observed across the whole study: The study included only a couple of mild cases, and larger cohorts that include severe cases with pre-infection samples were judged to be necessary. Clones contracting from day 15 to 85 had balanced CD4/CD8 phenotypes, while a second wave expanding from day 15 to 37 was biased towards CD4+. SARS-CoV-2 specificity was not confirmed for the second-wave clones peaking on day 37. Contracting CD4+ clones were found mainly in CM and EM memory subsets, while CD8+ clones were enriched in EMRA. Some responding clones were found in pre-infection memory, which suggests that pre-existing cross-reactive memory T cells took part in the SARS-CoV-2 response.

A remark on this clonotype: Its specific antigen is unknown. No base quality values were provided; no much bigger clone lies one nucleotide off.

Data came from an Illumina NovaSeq 6000. TCRalpha and TCRbeta cDNA libraries were built by 5'RACE with constant-segment primers, adding sample barcodes and unique molecular identifiers. RNA was extracted from every sample with Trizol reagent. The libraries were amplified in two PCR steps, and the second step added a second sample barcode and Illumina TruSeq adapters. Libraries were sequenced on an Illumina NovaSeq with 2 x 150 bp paired-end reads. The authors processed their data as follows. With migec v1.2.7, reads were demultiplexed and then collapsed into UMI-guided consensus sequences. With mixcr v2.1.11, UMI consensuses were aligned to TRA and TRB V and J templates and assembled into clonotypes. A clonotype was counted as expanded or contracted only if both edgeR and NoisET called the change significant, with noise models trained on biological replicates. edgeR calls used a false discovery rate-adjusted p below 0.01 and a log2 fold-change threshold of 1. As an exploratory analysis of dynamics, max-normalized trajectories of the 1000 most abundant clonotypes were examined by PCA with hierarchical clustering. Each responding clone was given a CD4 or CD8 phenotype based on the CD4+ and CD8+ repertoires, which had been sequenced separately. TCRdb reran the public reads through fastp at Q25 and MiXCR, keeping productive beta chains. Entries that share a CDR3 protein sequence are merged under the most common genes and DNA. None of the V and J calls come from the authors' own analysis; TCRdb made them. For this sample there are 350,000 to 500,000 distinct CDR3 sequences; 20% to 30% appear just once. Under 15% of the sample comes from the top ten.

Ficoll-Paque density gradient centrifugation was used to isolate PBMCs. The CDR3 goes from the cysteine to the phenylalanine over 15 residues. The sequence is cut down to CDR3 DNA, 45 bases in frame from base 1. Clipping removes 0 bases from V and 8 bases from J, with 9 as the unmatched junction base count. CDR1 is given as MGHRA and CDR2 as YSYEKL, both from the germline V gene. The source of this sequence is an adult woman who had mild COVID-19 (a few samples of this study predate the infection). The sample titles of this study are shuffled in the database, so cell type and time point are left out; the donor was told from shared clones. Sequenced: PBMCs or a T cell subset sorted from them (not recorded which). Recombination linked TRBV4-1 to TRBJ1-2, with TRBD1 identical over 7 junction bases. The nucleotide sequence is given as TGCGCCAGCAGCCAAGAATGGACAGGCCTTGGGGGCTACACCTTC. Its product reads: CASSQEWTGLGGYTF.